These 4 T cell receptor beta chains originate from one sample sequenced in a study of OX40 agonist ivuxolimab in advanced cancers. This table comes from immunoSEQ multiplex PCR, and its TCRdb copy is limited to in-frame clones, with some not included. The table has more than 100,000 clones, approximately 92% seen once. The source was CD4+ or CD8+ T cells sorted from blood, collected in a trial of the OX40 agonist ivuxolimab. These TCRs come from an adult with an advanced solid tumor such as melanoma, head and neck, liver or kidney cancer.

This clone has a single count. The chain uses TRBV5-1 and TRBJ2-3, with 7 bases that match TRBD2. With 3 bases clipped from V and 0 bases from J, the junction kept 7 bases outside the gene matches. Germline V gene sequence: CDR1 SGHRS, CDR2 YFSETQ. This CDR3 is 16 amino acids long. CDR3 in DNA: TGCGCCAGCAGCTGGGGGAGCGGGGCGAGCACAGATACGCAGTATTTT. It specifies CASSWGSGASTDTQYF. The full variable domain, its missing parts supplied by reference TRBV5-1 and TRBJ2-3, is KAGVTQTPRYLIKTRGQQVTLSCSPISGHRSVSWYQQTPGQGLQFLFEYFSETQRNKGNFPGRFSGRQFSNSRSEMNVSTLELGDSALYLCASSWGSGASTDTQYFGPGTRLTVL.

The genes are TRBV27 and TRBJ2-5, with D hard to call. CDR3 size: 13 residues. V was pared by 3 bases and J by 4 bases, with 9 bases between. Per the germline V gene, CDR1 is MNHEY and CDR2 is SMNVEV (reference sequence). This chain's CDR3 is CASSFGSGETQYF. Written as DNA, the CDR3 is TGTGCCAGCAGTTTCGGGTCGGGAGAGACCCAGTACTTC.

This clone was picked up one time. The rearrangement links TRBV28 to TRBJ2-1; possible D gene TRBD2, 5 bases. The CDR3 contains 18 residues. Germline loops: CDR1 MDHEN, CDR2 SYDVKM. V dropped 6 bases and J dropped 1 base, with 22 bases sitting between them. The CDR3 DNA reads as TGTGCCAGCAGACCAGGACTGGCTCGGGGATTATCCTACAATGAGCAGTTCTTC. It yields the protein CASRPGLARGLSYNEQFF.

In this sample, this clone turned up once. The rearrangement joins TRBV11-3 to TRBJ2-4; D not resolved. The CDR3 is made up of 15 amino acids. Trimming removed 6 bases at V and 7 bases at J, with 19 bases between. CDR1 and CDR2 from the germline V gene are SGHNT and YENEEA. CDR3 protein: CASSSDRLPGNIQYF. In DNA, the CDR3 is TGTGCCAGCAGTTCAGATCGTCTACCCGGGAACATTCAGTACTTC.